The 21 T cell receptor beta chains given below trace back to one sample, sequenced in a study of blood T cell repertoires in COVID-19. The table came from immunoSEQ multiplex PCR; TCRdb's copy has only in-frame clones and leaves some out. This sample has 130,000 to 150,000 clones, with approximately 86% found just once. The sample comprised PBMCs or T cells enriched from blood (not recorded which). Receptor source: a woman aged 40-49 years who had recovered from COVID-19.

This chain links TRBV5-1 with TRBJ2-3, with a possible D match to TRBD1 (6 bases). CDR1 SGHRS and CDR2 YFSETQ come from the germline V gene. Trimming took 0 bases from V and 1 from J, leaving 15 bases between them. The length of the CDR3 is 17 residues. The CDR3 spells CASSLEVPRGRTDTQYF. CDR3 DNA: TGCGCCAGCAGCTTGGAAGTTCCCAGGGGCCGCACAGATACGCAGTATTTT. The whole variable domain, filled in from reference TRBV5-1 and TRBJ2-3, reads KAGVTQTPRYLIKTRGQQVTLSCSPISGHRSVSWYQQTPGQGLQFLFEYFSETQRNKGNFPGRFSGRQFSNSRSEMNVSTLELGDSALYLCASSLEVPRGRTDTQYFGPGTRLTVL.

This rearrangement joins TRBV19 to TRBJ2-1; the match to TRBD1 covers 9 bases. The CDR3 totals 17 residues. Germline CDR1 and CDR2: LNHDA and SQIVND (reference sequence). Losses at the gene ends were 5 bases for V and 2 bases for J; bases not matched to a gene: 10. The CDR3 loop reads CASSAPAGTGTYNEQFF. The CDR3 DNA reads as TGTGCCAGTAGTGCCCCCGCCGGGACAGGGACCTACAATGAGCAGTTCTTC. The complete variable domain, with remaining parts taken from reference TRBV19 and TRBJ2-1, reads DGGITQSPKYLFRKEGQNVTLSCEQNLNHDAMYWYRQDPGQGLRLIYYSQIVNDFQKGDIAEGYSVSREKKESFPLTVTSAQKNPTAFYLCASSAPAGTGTYNEQFFGPGTRLTVL.

This clone was seen once. This sequence joins TRBV6-1 and TRBJ1-2; no reliable D call. The CDR3 runs to 14 residues. The germline gives CDR1 MNHNS, CDR2 SASEGT. Deletions cut 2 bases from V and 0 bases from J, with 7 bases between. CDR3 bases: TGTGCCAGCAGTGAAATGTTAGCTAACTATGGCTACACCTTC. It yields the protein CASSEMLANYGYTF.

The chain links TRBV5-5 to TRBJ1-1; 7 nucleotides match TRBD1. The CDR3 contains 14 residues. Germline trimming cut 4 bases from V and 1 base from J; bases unmatched to any gene: 4. CDR1 and CDR2 (germline): SGHKS, YYEKEE (reference sequence). CDR3 DNA: TGTGCCAGCAGCCGTCAGGGGGAGAACACTGAAGCTTTCTTT. Translation: CASSRQGENTEAFF. The variable domain in full, with the rest retrieved from reference TRBV5-5 and TRBJ1-1, is DAGVTQSPTHLIKTRGQQVTLRCSPISGHKSVSWYQQVLGQGPQFIFQYYEKEERGRGNFPDRFSARQFPNYSSELNVNALLLGDSALYLCASSRQGENTEAFFGQGTRLTVV.

This clone was counted only a few times. The V call is TRBV7-9, the J call TRBJ2-1; D might be TRBD2 (6 bases). The CDR3 consists of 17 residues. Deletions cut 1 base from V and 1 base from J, with 14 bases between. Germline lookup yields CDR1 SEHNR and CDR2 FQNEAQ (reference sequence). The DNA of the CDR3 is TGTGCCAGCAGCTTAGTACGGCGGGGAGCTTCCTACAATGAGCAGTTCTTC. Translating gives CASSLVRRGASYNEQFF.

V usage is TRBV9 and J usage is TRBJ2-3, with 10 bases that match TRBD2. Germline trimming cut 2 bases from V and 5 bases from J; bases unmatched to any gene: 11. This CDR3 spans 17 amino acids. The germline V gene encodes CDR1 SGDLS and CDR2 YYNGEE. The DNA of the CDR3 is TGTGCCAGCAGCGTCCAGATAGCGGGGGGCGTTGGAGATACGCAGTATTTT. Amino acid sequence: CASSVQIAGGVGDTQYF.

The J gene is TRBJ2-7, the V gene TRBV5-1, with D maybe TRBD2 (5 bases). Per the germline V gene, CDR1 is SGHRS and CDR2 is YFSETQ. CDR3 length: 13 residues. V was pared by 4 bases and J by 1 base, with 9 bases between. The CDR3 loop is CASSPGFSYEQYF. The CDR3 coding sequence is TGCGCCAGCAGCCCGGGATTTTCCTACGAGCAGTACTTC.

Worth noting for this clone: Other DNA sequences in this sample translate to the same CDR3. The V call is TRBV27, the J call TRBJ1-1; 7 nucleotides line up with TRBD1. Trimming took 2 bases from V and 1 from J; bases not matched to a gene: 4. Germline CDR1 and CDR2: MNHEY and SMNVEV (reference sequence). The length of the CDR3 is 15 residues. CDR3 sequence reads: CASSLSPGGNTEAFF. The CDR3 DNA follows: TGTGCCAGCAGTTTAAGCCCAGGGGGGAACACTGAAGCTTTCTTT.

The chain carries TRBV27 and TRBJ1-3; TRBD1 agrees at 9 bases. Unmatched junction bases numbered 7, after V lost 4 bases and J lost 0 bases. The CDR3 totals 17 residues. Germline V gene data show CDR1 as MNHEY and CDR2 as SMNVEV (reference sequence). The CDR3 sequence: CASSSGDRVTSGNTIYF. The CDR3 bases are TGTGCCAGCAGTTCAGGGGACAGGGTAACCTCTGGAAACACCATATATTTT.

This chain connects TRBV4-1 to TRBJ1-2; D is uncertain. The CDR3 contains 15 residues. V was cut by 0 bases and J by 7 bases, with 15 bases left in between. Germline V gene sequence: CDR1 MGHRA, CDR2 YSYEKL. Here the CDR3 DNA reads TGCGCCAGCAGCCAAGACCAGTTGCCGAACGTTGGCTACACCTTC. This translates into CASSQDQLPNVGYTF.

The chain couples TRBV20-1 to TRBJ2-5; D unclear. Trimming took off 5 bases at V and 2 bases at J, with 3 bases between the two ends. Germline V gene data show CDR1 as DFQATT and CDR2 as SNEGSKA (reference sequence). This CDR3 contains 10 residues. CDR3 protein: CSAEQETQYF. DNA of the CDR3: TGCAGTGCTGAGCAAGAGACCCAGTACTTC.

J is TRBJ1-4 and V is TRBV21-1. TRBV21-1 is tagged as a pseudogene. The CDR3 sequence is 14 residues long. The CDR3 sequence: CASPKEALGEKLFF. CDR3 coding DNA: TGTGCCAGCCCGAAAGAGGCTTTAGGTGAAAAACTGTTTTTT.

The gene calls are TRBV3-1 (or the pseudogene TRBV3-2) and TRBJ1-5, with TRBD1 matching 11 bases. The CDR3 loop spans 16 amino acids. V was clipped by 5 bases and J by 4 bases; unmatched bases: 7. Per germline, CDR1 LGHDT and CDR2 YNNKEL (reference sequence). CDR3: CASSFWDRGGNQPQHF. The CDR3 bases are TGTGCCAGCAGCTTTTGGGACAGGGGGGGAAATCAGCCCCAGCATTTT.

CDR3 residues: CASSISGSEYNEQFF. The CDR3 DNA is TGCGCCAGCAGCATTAGCGGGAGTGAGTACAATGAGCAGTTCTTC. The chain combines TRBV5-1 with TRBJ2-1, with 9 bases that match TRBD2. Losses at the gene ends were 4 bases for V and 4 bases for J; bases not matched to a gene: 6. The germline gives CDR1 SGHRS, CDR2 YFSETQ. The CDR3 runs 15 residues. The whole variable domain, remainder taken from reference TRBV5-1 and TRBJ2-1, is KAGVTQTPRYLIKTRGQQVTLSCSPISGHRSVSWYQQTPGQGLQFLFEYFSETQRNKGNFPGRFSGRQFSNSRSEMNVSTLELGDSALYLCASSISGSEYNEQFFGPGTRLTVL.

The V and J genes are TRBV10-3 and TRBJ1-1; TRBD1 matches 9 bases. CDR1 ENHRY and CDR2 SYGVKD come from the germline V gene. The CDR3 runs 14 residues. V dropped 11 bases and J dropped 0; count of bases not matched to a gene: 7. The CDR3 bases are TGTGCCGCCAGGACAGGGGTGATGAACACTGAAGCTTTCTTT. Translation: CAARTGVMNTEAFF.

The chain employs TRBV2 and TRBJ1-5; 9 bases align to TRBD1. Unmatched junction bases numbered 3, after V lost 1 base and J lost 5 bases. Germline CDR1 is SNHLY and CDR2 is FYNNEI. The CDR3 consists of 15 residues. CDR3 residues: CASSEGDRAHQPQHF. CDR3 DNA sequence: TGTGCCAGCAGTGAAGGGGACAGGGCCCATCAGCCCCAGCATTTT.

The rearrangement uses TRBV9 and TRBJ1-2; 11 bases map to TRBD1. V shed 0 bases, J shed 7 bases, and the junction held 5 bases outside the gene matches. There are 15 residues in the CDR3. Germline V gene data show CDR1 as SGDLS and CDR2 as YYNGEE. Written as DNA, the CDR3 is TGTGCCAGCAGCGTAGAGTGGACAGGGGGCTCTGGCTACACCTTC. This translates into CASSVEWTGGSGYTF.

The gene calls are TRBV5-4 and TRBJ1-2, with D possibly matching TRBD1 (6 bases). CDR3 length: 13 residues. Germline values: CDR1 SGHNT, CDR2 YYREEE (reference sequence). Trimming pared 6 bases from V and 4 bases from J, leaving 13 bases between. CDR3 region: CASTPAGAYGYTF. The CDR3 DNA is TGTGCCAGCACCCCAGCAGGGGCCTATGGCTACACCTTC.

The table lists this clone with many counts. The chain's CDR3 is CASSVATGGTEAFF. CDR3 nucleotides: TGTGCCAGCAGCGTAGCTACGGGGGGCACTGAAGCTTTCTTT. The chain employs TRBV9 and TRBJ1-1; possibly TRBD1 for D (5 bases). Trimming took 0 bases from V and 4 from J, leaving 10 bases between them. The germline gives CDR1 SGDLS, CDR2 YYNGEE. CDR3 length: 14 amino acids.

This clone has only one observation. V and J are TRBV12-3 or TRBV12-4 and TRBJ1-2, with 7 bases identical to TRBD1. This CDR3 contains 13 residues. The ends lost 6 bases at V and 6 bases at J; junction bases unmatched: 7. CDR3 nucleotides: TGTGCCAGCAGCCTACAGGGGATGGATGGCTACACCTTC. Translation: CASSLQGMDGYTF.

As DNA, the CDR3 is TGTGCCAGCAGGGGACTAGCGAATTACAATGAGCAGTTCTTC. Its translation is CASRGLANYNEQFF. V is TRBV2 and J is TRBJ2-1, with 10 nucleotides matching TRBD2. V lost 6 bases, J lost 4 bases, and 3 bases stayed unmatched. The CDR3 is 14 residues long. The germline V gene has CDR1 SNHLY and CDR2 FYNNEI.